This T cell receptor beta chain appears in the sequencing data of a study of CD8 T cells in ankylosing spondylitis. Study-wide results and caveats: Roughly eight highly homologous variants formed a TCR beta motif that appeared characteristic of ankylosing spondylitis blood. Clones linked to disease, bearing a CD8+ phenotype, were relatively rare in peripheral blood.

Construction of TCR beta libraries was performed using quantitative 5'-RACE with molecular barcodes. TCRdb processed the 5' RACE reads anew with MiXCR; each CDR3 protein has one entry. The data show about 700,000 distinct CDR3 sequences, around 20% seen once. The CDR3 runs to 12 residues. Trimming removed 3 bases from V and 9 bases from J, with 12 bases in between. The germline V gene has CDR1 DFQATT and CDR2 SNEGSKA (reference sequence). This clonotype occurred many times. Its specificity is unknown. The chain links TRBV20-1 to TRBJ2-1, with D tentatively TRBD1 or TRBD2 (5 bases each). The sequenced material came from blood, either unsorted or a sorted T cell fraction (not recorded which). The sequence came from a male donor with ankylosing spondylitis. The CDR3 DNA reads TGCAGTGCTAGCATCCCTGGGGGTGAGCAGTTCTTC. This translates into CSASIPGGEQFF.